The TCR beta chain described here comes from a study of post-analysis software for immune sequencing data. This clonotype was recorded a few times. As yet, its antigen is unknown. V gave up 6 bases and J gave up 4 bases, with 12 bases separating them. This CDR3 comprises 13 residues. Germline assignment: CDR1 LGHNT and CDR2 FRNRAP. cDNA libraries of TCR beta carried unique molecular identifiers. TCRdb reanalysed the PCR reads using MiXCR and keeps one entry per CDR3 protein. The repertoire includes around 710,000 distinct CDR3 sequences, approximately 44% of them detected once, and 4.9% sits in the top ten. Broader study findings: Five TRBV segments were significantly more frequent in patients than in controls. TRBV5-6, TRBV5-1 and TRBV20-1 were among these segments.

This receptor was taken from a girl aged 5 to 17 with multiple sclerosis. Sequencing was carried out using blood. The rearrangement links TRBV12-5 to TRBJ2-5; a weak D match, TRBD2 (5 bases). The CDR3 nucleotides read TGTGCTAGTGGACTAGAACCTGGAGAGACCCAGTACTTC. This translates into CASGLEPGETQYF.